This T cell receptor beta chain was found in a study of vaccination effects on CD4 cells after COVID-19. As for this clone: As yet, its antigen is unknown.

The assay was immunoSEQ multiplex PCR, and TCRdb's table has in-frame clones only and misses some. This sample yields tens of thousands of clones, of which about two thirds are seen a single time; around a quarter belongs to the top ten. V lost 1 base to trimming and J lost 4 bases; unmatched junction nucleotides: 9. The length of the CDR3 is 16 residues. Per the germline V gene, CDR1 is SGHTA and CDR2 is FQGNSA. Once cultured for roughly 10 days, the cells underwent separation to obtain CD4+ T cells. This specimen consisted of CD4+ T cells from PBMCs cultured without peptide, obtained before COVID-19 vaccination. The sequence derives from a human donor who had a prior SARS-CoV-2 infection. The genes are TRBV7-2 and TRBJ1-2; 7 positions agree with TRBD1. CDR3 sequence reads: CASSLGALQGIYGYTF. The DNA for the CDR3 is TGTGCCAGCAGCTTAGGAGCTCTACAGGGGATCTATGGCTACACCTTC.